This T cell receptor beta chain stems from a study of T cell changes during pregnancy in multiple sclerosis. Germline CDR1 and CDR2: LGHNT and FRNRAP. CDR3 length: 14 residues. Trimming removed 1 base from V and 1 base from J, with 8 bases in between. Using immunoSEQ multiplex PCR, the repertoire was profiled, and TCRdb retains in-frame clones only, with some absent. Here the sample spans 40,000 or so clones, around nine tenths being singletons. V is TRBV12-5 and J is TRBJ2-7, with D perhaps matching TRBD1 (5 bases). Sample: CD4+ T cells from peripheral blood mononuclear cells, taken in the first trimester of pregnancy. The clonotype comes from a female donor in good health, enrolled as a control in a pregnancy study. CDR3 nucleotide sequence: TGTGCTAGTGGTTTGGGGTCAGGGTCCTACGAGCAGTACTTC. It translates to CASGLGSGSYEQYF.